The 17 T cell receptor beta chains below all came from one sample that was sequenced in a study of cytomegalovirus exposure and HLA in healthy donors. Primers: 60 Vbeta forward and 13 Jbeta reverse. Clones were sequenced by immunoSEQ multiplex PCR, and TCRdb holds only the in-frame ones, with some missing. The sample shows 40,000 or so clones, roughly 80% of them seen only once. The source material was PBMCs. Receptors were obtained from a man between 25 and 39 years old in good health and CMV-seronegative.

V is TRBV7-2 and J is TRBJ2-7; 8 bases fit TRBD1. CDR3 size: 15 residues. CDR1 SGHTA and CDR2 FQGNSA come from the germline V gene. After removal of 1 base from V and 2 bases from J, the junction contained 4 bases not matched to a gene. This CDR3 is CASSLEAGGPYEQYF. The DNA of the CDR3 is TGTGCCAGCAGCTTAGAGGCAGGGGGCCCCTACGAGCAGTACTTC.

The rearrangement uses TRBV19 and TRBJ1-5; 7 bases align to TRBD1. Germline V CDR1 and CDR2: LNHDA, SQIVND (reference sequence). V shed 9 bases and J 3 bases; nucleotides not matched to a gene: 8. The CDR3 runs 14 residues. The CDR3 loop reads CASRQGTYNQPQHF. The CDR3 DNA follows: TGTGCCAGCAGACAGGGTACTTACAATCAGCCCCAGCATTTT.

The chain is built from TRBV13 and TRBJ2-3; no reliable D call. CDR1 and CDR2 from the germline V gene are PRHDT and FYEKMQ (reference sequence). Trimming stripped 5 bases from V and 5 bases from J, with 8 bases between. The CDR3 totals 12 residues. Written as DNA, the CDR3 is TGTGCCAGCAGCCCTCGACTAGATACGCAGTATTTT. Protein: CASSPRLDTQYF.

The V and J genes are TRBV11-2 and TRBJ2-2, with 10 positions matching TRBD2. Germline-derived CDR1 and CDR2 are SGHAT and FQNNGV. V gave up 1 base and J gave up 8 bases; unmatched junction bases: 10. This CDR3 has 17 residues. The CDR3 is CASSLARIAGGSGELFF. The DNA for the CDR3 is TGTGCCAGCAGCTTAGCCCGAATAGCGGGAGGTTCAGGGGAGCTGTTTTTT.

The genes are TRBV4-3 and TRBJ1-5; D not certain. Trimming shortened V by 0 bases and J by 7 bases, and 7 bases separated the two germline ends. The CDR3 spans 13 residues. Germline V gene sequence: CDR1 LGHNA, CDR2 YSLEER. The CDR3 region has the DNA TGCGCCAGCAGCCAAGATACAAAGCAGCCCCAGCATTTT. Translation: CASSQDTKQPQHF.

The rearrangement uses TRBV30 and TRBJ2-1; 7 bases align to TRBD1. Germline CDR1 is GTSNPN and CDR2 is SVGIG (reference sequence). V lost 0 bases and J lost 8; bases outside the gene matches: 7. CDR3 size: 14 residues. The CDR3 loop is CAWSVDRVSYEQFF. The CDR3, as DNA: TGTGCCTGGAGTGTAGACAGGGTATCGTATGAGCAGTTCTTC.

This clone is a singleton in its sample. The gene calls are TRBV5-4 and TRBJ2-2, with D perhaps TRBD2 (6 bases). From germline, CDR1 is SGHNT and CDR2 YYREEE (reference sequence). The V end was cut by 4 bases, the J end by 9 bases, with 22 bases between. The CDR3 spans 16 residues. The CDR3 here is CASSRGATTSIRELFF. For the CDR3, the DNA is TGTGCCAGCAGCCGAGGGGCAACTACTAGCATCAGGGAGCTGTTTTTT.

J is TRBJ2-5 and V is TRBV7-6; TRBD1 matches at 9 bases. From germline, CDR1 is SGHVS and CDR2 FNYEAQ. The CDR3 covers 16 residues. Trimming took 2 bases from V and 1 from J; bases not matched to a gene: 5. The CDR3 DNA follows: TGTGCCAGCAGCTTATCGGGACAGGGACGCCAAGAGACCCAGTACTTC. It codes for CASSLSGQGRQETQYF.

The CDR3, as DNA: TGTGCCAGCAGCCCCGTGGGACACCTGAACACCGGGGAGCTGTTTTTT. It specifies CASSPVGHLNTGELFF. This chain uses TRBV11-2 with TRBJ2-2, with a possible D match to TRBD1 (6 bases). The CDR3 sequence is 16 residues long. Germline V gene data show CDR1 as SGHAT and CDR2 as FQNNGV. The V end lost 5 bases, the J end lost 1 base, and 14 bases lay between the germline ends.

CDR3 region: CASSLAGALVEQYF. The CDR3 region has the DNA TGTGCCAGCAGCTTAGCGGGAGCCTTGGTCGAGCAGTACTTC. V gene TRBV7-9 combines with J gene TRBJ2-7, with D perhaps TRBD2 (5 bases). This CDR3 is built from 14 residues. Trimming removed 0 bases from V and 6 bases from J, with 12 bases in between. Germline loops: CDR1 SEHNR, CDR2 FQNEAQ (reference sequence).

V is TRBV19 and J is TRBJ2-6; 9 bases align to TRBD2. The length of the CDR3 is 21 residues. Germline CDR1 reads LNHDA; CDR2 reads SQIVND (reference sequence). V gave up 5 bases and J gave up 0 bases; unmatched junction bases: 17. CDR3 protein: CASSPRRRREGPSSGANVLTF. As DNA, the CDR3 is TGTGCCAGTAGTCCCCGGAGGCGGCGGGAGGGCCCGAGCTCTGGGGCCAACGTCCTGACTTTC.

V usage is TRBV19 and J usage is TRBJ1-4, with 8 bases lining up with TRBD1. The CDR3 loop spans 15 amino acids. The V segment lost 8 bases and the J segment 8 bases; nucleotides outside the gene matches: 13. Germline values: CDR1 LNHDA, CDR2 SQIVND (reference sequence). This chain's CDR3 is CASRTRTGTWEKLFF. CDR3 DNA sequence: TGTGCCAGTCGGACCAGGACAGGGACATGGGAAAAACTGTTTTTT.

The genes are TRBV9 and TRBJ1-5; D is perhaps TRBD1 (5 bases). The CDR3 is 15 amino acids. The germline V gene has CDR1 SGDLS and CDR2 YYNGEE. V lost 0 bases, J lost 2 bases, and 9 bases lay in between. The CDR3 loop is CASSVDPRGNQPQHF. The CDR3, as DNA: TGTGCCAGCAGCGTAGATCCCAGGGGCAATCAGCCCCAGCATTTT. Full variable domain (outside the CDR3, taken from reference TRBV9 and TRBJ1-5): DSGVTQTPKHLITATGQRVTLRCSPRSGDLSVYWYQQSLDQGLQFLIQYYNGEERAKGNILERFSAQQFPDLHSELNLSSLELGDSALYFCASSVDPRGNQPQHFGDGTRLSIL.

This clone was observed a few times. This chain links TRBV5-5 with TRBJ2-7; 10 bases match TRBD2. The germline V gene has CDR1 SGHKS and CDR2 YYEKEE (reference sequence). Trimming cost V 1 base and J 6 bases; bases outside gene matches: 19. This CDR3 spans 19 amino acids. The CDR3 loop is CASSLYSLAGVSSRFEQYF. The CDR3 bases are TGTGCCAGCAGCTTGTACTCTCTAGCGGGAGTCTCCTCTCGATTCGAGCAGTACTTC. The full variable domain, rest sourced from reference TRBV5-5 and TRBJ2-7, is DAGVTQSPTHLIKTRGQQVTLRCSPISGHKSVSWYQQVLGQGPQFIFQYYEKEERGRGNFPDRFSARQFPNYSSELNVNALLLGDSALYLCASSLYSLAGVSSRFEQYFGPGTRLTVT.

This CDR3 reads CASSRQGGASLSEQFF. The CDR3 bases are TGTGCCAGCAGCCGCCAGGGAGGGGCATCCCTTAGTGAGCAGTTCTTC. The chain carries TRBV7-3 and TRBJ2-1; TRBD2 aligns across 7 bases. Germline CDR1 reads SGHTA; CDR2 reads FQGTGA. J lost 9 bases, V lost 5 bases, and 16 bases had no gene match. The CDR3 totals 16 residues.

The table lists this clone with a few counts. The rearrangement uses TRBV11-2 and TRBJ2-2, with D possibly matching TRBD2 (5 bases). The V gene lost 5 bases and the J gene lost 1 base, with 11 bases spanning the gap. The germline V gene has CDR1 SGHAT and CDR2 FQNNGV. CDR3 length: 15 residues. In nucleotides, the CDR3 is TGTGCCAGCAGCAAGGACTGGCGGAACACCGGGGAGCTGTTTTTT. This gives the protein CASSKDWRNTGELFF.

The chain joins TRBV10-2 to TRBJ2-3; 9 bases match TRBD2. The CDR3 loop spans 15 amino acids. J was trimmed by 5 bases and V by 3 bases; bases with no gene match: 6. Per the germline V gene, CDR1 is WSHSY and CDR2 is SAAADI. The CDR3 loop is CASSDPAGGLDTQYF. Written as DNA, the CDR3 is TGCGCCAGCAGTGACCCGGCGGGAGGGCTAGATACGCAGTATTTT.